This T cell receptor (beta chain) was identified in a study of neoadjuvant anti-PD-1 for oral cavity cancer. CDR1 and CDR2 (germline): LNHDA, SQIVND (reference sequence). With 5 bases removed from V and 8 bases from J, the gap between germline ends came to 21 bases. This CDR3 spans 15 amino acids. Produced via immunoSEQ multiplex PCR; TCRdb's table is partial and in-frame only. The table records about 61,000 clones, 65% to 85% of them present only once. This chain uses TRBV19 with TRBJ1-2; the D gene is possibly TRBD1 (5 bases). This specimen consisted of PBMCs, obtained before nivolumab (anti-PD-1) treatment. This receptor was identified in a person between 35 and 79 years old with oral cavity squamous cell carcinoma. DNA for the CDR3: TGTGCCAGTAGTCCGAAGGTCGGTGGGGGAGGAGGCTACACCTTC. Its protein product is CASSPKVGGGGGYTF. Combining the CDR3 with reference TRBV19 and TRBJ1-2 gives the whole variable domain DGGITQSPKYLFRKEGQNVTLSCEQNLNHDAMYWYRQDPGQGLRLIYYSQIVNDFQKGDIAEGYSVSREKKESFPLTVTSAQKNPTAFYLCASSPKVGGGGGYTFGSGTRLTVV.